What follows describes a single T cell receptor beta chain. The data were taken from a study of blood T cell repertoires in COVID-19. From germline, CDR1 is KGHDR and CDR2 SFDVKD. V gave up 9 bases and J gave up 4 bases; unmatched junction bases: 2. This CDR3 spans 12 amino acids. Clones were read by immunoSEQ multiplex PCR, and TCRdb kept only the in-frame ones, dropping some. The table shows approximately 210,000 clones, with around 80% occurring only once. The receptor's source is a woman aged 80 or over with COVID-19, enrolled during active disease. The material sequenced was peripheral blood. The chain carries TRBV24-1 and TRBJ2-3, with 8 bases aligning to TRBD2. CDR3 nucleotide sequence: TGTGCCACCGGGACTAGATCAGATACGCAGTATTTT. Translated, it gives CATGTRSDTQYF.